The sequence of this TCR beta chain was determined in a study of lymphopenia after photon versus proton radiotherapy. TCRdb's copy holds only in-frame clones and misses some; the assay was immunoSEQ multiplex PCR. Here the sample spans 4,500 to 6,500 clones, around 89% being singletons. The length of the CDR3 is 12 residues. V was trimmed by 5 bases and J by 5 bases, leaving 10 bases between them. Germline V gene sequence: CDR1 SGDLS, CDR2 YYNGEE. Findings and limits, study-wide: Better survival with proton therapy was suggested as possible, not demonstrated. Larger post-nadir TCR diversity loss correlated inversely with survival in deceased patients. Proton therapy kept repertoires fairly stable, unlike photons, which gained effector/memory cells.

Notes on this clone: Its antigen is undetermined.

The source was peripheral blood, collected from a patient treated with photon-based radiotherapy. V usage is TRBV9 and J usage is TRBJ1-1; D is undetermined. The receptor comes from a man in his thirties or forties with gastric cancer. This CDR3 is CASRGSGTEAFF. The CDR3 DNA follows: TGTGCCAGCAGAGGGTCGGGGACTGAAGCTTTCTTT.